This T cell receptor (beta chain) stems from a study of spatial heterogeneity in lung cancer. The wider study: The average appearance count of each unique TCR and UMI combination in raw reads was more than nine.

Noted time point: blood at routine non-recurrence follow-up after resection. Sequencing of whole RNA from tumor, nontumor lung or frozen PBMC involved no sorting. This clonotype was seen ten or more times. Every TCR cDNA molecule bore a unique molecular identifier. Each CDR3 protein gets one entry after TCRdb re-called the 5' RACE reads with MiXCR. Among under 45,000 distinct CDR3 sequences listed, around 7.6% were seen once. Trimming took 4 bases from V and 4 from J, leaving 10 bases between them. This CDR3 is built from 12 residues. Germline V gene lookup returns CDR1 SQVTM and CDR2 ANQGSEA. Sequencing was performed on PBMCs, taken at follow-up. The chain employs TRBV29-1 and TRBJ1-2; unclear D gene. This TCR was recovered from a male donor with early-stage non-small cell lung cancer. The CDR3 DNA is TGCAGCGTTGCCGACATGCTCTATGGCTACACCTTC. Translation gives CSVADMLYGYTF.